One sample yielded the 30 T cell receptor beta chains listed below, sequenced in a study of cytomegalovirus exposure and HLA in healthy donors. The PCR contained 60 Vbeta and 13 Jbeta primers. Assay used: immunoSEQ multiplex PCR; TCRdb lists only in-frame clones, some missing. The sample carries 120,000 or so clones, around four fifths recorded once. The sample consisted of PBMCs. The receptor set was obtained from a man aged 25 to 40 in good health and CMV-seropositive.

This clone was recorded a few times. This chain uses TRBV6-6 with TRBJ1-5; 7 bases match TRBD1. The CDR3 length is 15 residues. The germline gives CDR1 MNHNY, CDR2 SVGAGI (reference sequence). The trim removed 5 bases at V and 3 bases at J, leaving 7 bases unmatched. The CDR3 coding sequence is TGTGCCAGCAGTAGAGACAGGGCCCTCAATCAGCCCCAGCATTTT. It codes for CASSRDRALNQPQHF.

V gene TRBV10-3 combines with J gene TRBJ2-5; 7 nucleotides match TRBD1. CDR1 is ENHRY, CDR2 SYGVKD, per germline. The junction had 3 bases not matched to a gene; V was cut back by 4 bases and J by 1 base. The CDR3 is 14 residues long. The CDR3 sequence is CAISAGQAQETQYF. The DNA of the CDR3 is TGTGCCATCAGTGCTGGACAGGCCCAAGAGACCCAGTACTTC.

The sample holds a few counts of this clone. V usage is TRBV6-5 and J usage is TRBJ2-7; the match to TRBD1 covers 10 bases. Losses at the gene ends were 6 bases for V and 2 bases for J; bases not matched to a gene: 7. The CDR3 is made up of 15 amino acids. Germline V lookup: CDR1 MNHEY, CDR2 SVGAGI. The CDR3 bases are TGTGCCAGCAGATCCGGACAGGGGGTAACCTACGAGCAGTACTTC. This sequence encodes CASRSGQGVTYEQYF.

The J gene is TRBJ2-1, the V gene TRBV6-4; 12 positions match TRBD2. Trimming at V came to 3 bases and at J to 9 bases, leaving 9 bases not matched to a gene. The CDR3 has 16 amino acids. Per germline, CDR1 MRHNA and CDR2 SNTAGT. The chain's CDR3 is CASSELAGGRAREQFF. CDR3 bases: TGTGCCAGCAGTGAGCTAGCGGGGGGGCGGGCTCGTGAGCAGTTCTTC.

CDR3 DNA sequence: TGTGCCAGCAGCCCGGACAGGGCAAGCAATGAGCAGTTCTTC. As protein: CASSPDRASNEQFF. This chain links TRBV7-3 with TRBJ2-1; 8 bases match TRBD1. From germline, CDR1 is SGHTA and CDR2 FQGTGA. The CDR3 covers 14 residues. V gave up 5 bases and J gave up 6 bases; unmatched junction bases: 6.

The chain links TRBV21-1 to TRBJ1-4; the table calls TRBD1, which could not be checked here. TRBV21-1 is noted as a pseudogene. This CDR3 is 15 amino acids long. CDR3 sequence: CASSKAGYEGGKLFF. In DNA form, the CDR3 reads TGTGCCAGCAGCAAAGCTGGGTATGAAGGGGGAAAACTGTTTTTT.

The gene calls are TRBV7-9 and TRBJ2-7; D is ambiguous. V shed 6 bases and J shed 7 bases, with 10 bases lying between them. This CDR3 has 11 amino acids. Germline V gives CDR1 SEHNR, CDR2 FQNEAQ (reference sequence). CDR3 bases: TGTGCCAGCAGTGGAAGGAGTGAGCAGTACTTC. Translated, it gives CASSGRSEQYF.

This chain uses TRBV11-2 with TRBJ2-7; 10 bases agree with TRBD2. The germline V gene encodes CDR1 SGHAT and CDR2 FQNNGV. V lost 5 bases and J lost 3; bases outside the gene matches: 10. The CDR3 totals 16 residues. The DNA for the CDR3 is TGTGCCAGCAGCAGAAACCTAGCGGGGGCGGACTACGAGCAGTACTTC. Translation gives CASSRNLAGADYEQYF.

The rearrangement links TRBV21-1 to TRBJ2-1; no DNA check was done on the table's D call, TRBD1. TRBV21-1 is an annotated pseudogene. The CDR3 sequence is 16 residues long. The CDR3 region has the DNA TGTGCCAGCAGCAAAGGCCCCAGGGATCCCTACAATGAGCAGTTCTTC. Translation gives CASSKGPRDPYNEQFF.

The CDR3 loop is CASSFNQGNEQYF. In DNA, the CDR3 is TGCGCCAGCAGCTTTAATCAGGGGAACGAGCAGTACTTC. V usage is TRBV5-1 and J usage is TRBJ2-7; D is possibly TRBD1 (6 bases). The ends were cut back, 2 bases at V and 5 bases at J, with 11 bases in the middle. Germline V gene sequence: CDR1 SGHRS, CDR2 YFSETQ. The CDR3 runs to 13 residues.

The V gene is TRBV5-4, the J gene TRBJ2-2, with 9 bases fitting TRBD1. V lost 5 bases to trimming and J lost 8 bases; unmatched junction nucleotides: 13. In germline, CDR1 is SGHNT, CDR2 YYREEE (reference sequence). The CDR3 spans 16 residues. Here the CDR3 reads CASSMEPGQGMGELFF. In DNA, the CDR3 is TGTGCCAGCAGTATGGAACCGGGACAGGGAATGGGGGAGCTGTTTTTT.

The chain carries TRBV10-3 and TRBJ2-7, with 10 positions matching TRBD2. The CDR3 sequence is 15 residues long. The J segment lost 6 bases and the V segment lost 2 bases, leaving 7 bases of the junction unmatched. In germline, CDR1 is ENHRY, CDR2 SYGVKD. The CDR3 region has the DNA TGTGCCATCAGTGAGAGCTTAGCGGGGGGATCCGAGCAGTACTTC. Its protein product is CAISESLAGGSEQYF.

The chain joins TRBV25-1 to TRBJ2-7; possibly TRBD2 for D (6 bases). Trimming cost V 8 bases and J 3 bases, with 14 bases left between them. In germline, CDR1 is MGHDK, CDR2 SYGVNS. The CDR3 is 13 amino acids. CDR3 amino acids: CASGGTAYYEQYF. The CDR3 DNA sequence: TGTGCCAGCGGAGGGACGGCTTACTACGAGCAGTACTTC.

This chain connects TRBV30 to TRBJ1-2; TRBD1 matches at 8 bases. There are 15 residues in the CDR3. The germline V gene has CDR1 GTSNPN and CDR2 SVGIG (reference sequence). With V trimmed by 0 bases and J by 7 bases, 10 bases remained unmatched. CDR3 bases: TGTGCCTGGAGTGTACTAGGACAGGGAGTCGCTGGCTACACCTTC. Its protein is CAWSVLGQGVAGYTF.

This chain links TRBV18 with TRBJ2-1, with 11 bases lining up with TRBD2. The germline V gene has CDR1 KGHSH and CDR2 LQKENI. Trimming removed 4 bases from V and 7 bases from J; junction bases left unmatched: 6. This CDR3 contains 15 residues. CDR3 protein: CASSRGTSGLNEQFF. CDR3 in DNA: TGTGCCAGCTCACGGGGGACTAGCGGACTTAATGAGCAGTTCTTC.

The chain joins TRBV12-5 to TRBJ2-6, with 7 positions matching TRBD2. This CDR3 has 16 residues. Germline V gives CDR1 LGHNT, CDR2 FRNRAP. V gave up 4 bases and J gave up 0 bases; unmatched junction bases: 3. In DNA form, the CDR3 reads TGTGCTAGTGGTTCCCGGGGGGACTCTGGGGCCAACGTCCTGACTTTC. Protein: CASGSRGDSGANVLTF.

V is TRBV29-1 and J is TRBJ1-3; D possibly corresponds to TRBD1 (6 bases). CDR1 and CDR2 from the germline V gene are SQVTM and ANQGSEA. The CDR3 contains 14 residues. Deletions cut 7 bases from V and 2 bases from J, with 15 bases between. CDR3 loop: CSGALSGAGNTIYF. The CDR3 bases are TGCAGCGGCGCGCTTTCAGGGGCTGGAAACACCATATATTTT. Together with reference TRBV29-1 and TRBJ1-3, the CDR3 gives the full variable domain: SAVISQKPSRDICQRGTSLTIQCQVDSQVTMMFWYRQQPGQSLTLIATANQGSEATYESGFVIDKFPISRPNLTFSTLTVSNMSPEDSSIYLCSGALSGAGNTIYFGEGSWLTVV.

V and J are TRBV5-6 and TRBJ2-6; D remains ambiguous. In germline, CDR1 is SGHDT, CDR2 YYEEEE. This CDR3 has 15 amino acids. Trimming stripped 0 bases from V and 1 base from J, with 5 bases between. The CDR3 DNA reads TGTGCCAGCAGCTTGGGTACATCTGGGGCCAACGTCCTGACTTTC. Translating it yields CASSLGTSGANVLTF.

This clone has just one count. The chain combines TRBV27 with TRBJ1-1; tentative D call: TRBD1 (6 bases). Germline lookup yields CDR1 MNHEY and CDR2 SMNVEV (reference sequence). Trimming left V 5 bases short and J 5 bases short, with 12 bases between. The CDR3 is 13 amino acids. Here the CDR3 DNA reads TGTGCCAGCAGTCGTGACAGGACGACTGAAGCTTTCTTT. This translates into CASSRDRTTEAFF.

The chain combines TRBV9 with TRBJ2-3; tentatively, D is TRBD1 (6 bases). Trimming left V 0 bases short and J 3 bases short, with 14 bases between. The germline V gene has CDR1 SGDLS and CDR2 YYNGEE. This CDR3 comprises 16 residues. The CDR3 protein is CASSVEGGGATDTQYF. In DNA, the CDR3 is TGTGCCAGCAGCGTAGAAGGGGGTGGGGCAACAGATACGCAGTATTTT.

J is TRBJ2-2 and V is TRBV5-1; TRBD2 matches at 10 bases. Germline V gene sequence: CDR1 SGHRS, CDR2 YFSETQ. J gave up 6 bases and V 4 bases, and 9 bases lay outside the gene matches. The CDR3 consists of 16 residues. The CDR3 here is CASSGEAGGPAGELFF. In DNA, the CDR3 is TGCGCCAGCAGCGGTGAAGCGGGGGGGCCGGCCGGGGAGCTGTTTTTT. Full variable domain (missing parts from reference TRBV5-1 and TRBJ2-2): KAGVTQTPRYLIKTRGQQVTLSCSPISGHRSVSWYQQTPGQGLQFLFEYFSETQRNKGNFPGRFSGRQFSNSRSEMNVSTLELGDSALYLCASSGEAGGPAGELFFGEGSRLTVL.

The chain has TRBV11-2 and TRBJ1-5; 9 positions agree with TRBD1. The CDR3 loop spans 15 amino acids. Trimming at V came to 5 bases and at J to 2 bases, leaving 4 bases not matched to a gene. CDR1 is SGHAT and CDR2 is FQNNGV in the germline V gene. CDR3 in amino acids: CASSGQGTGNQPQHF. The CDR3 DNA follows: TGTGCCAGCAGCGGACAGGGGACGGGCAATCAGCCCCAGCATTTT.

A single count supports this clone. This chain joins TRBV27 and TRBJ1-1; no firm D call. CDR3 size: 13 residues. CDR1 and CDR2 from the germline V gene are MNHEY and SMNVEV (reference sequence). V lost 2 bases and J 4 bases, leaving 8 bases between the germline ends. This chain's CDR3 is CASSLGLGTEAFF. DNA of the CDR3: TGTGCCAGCAGTTTAGGGCTTGGCACTGAAGCTTTCTTT.

The table lists this clone with a few counts. V usage is TRBV6-6 and J usage is TRBJ2-2, with 13 bases fitting TRBD2. This CDR3 is built from 16 residues. Germline CDR1 reads MNHNY; CDR2 reads SVGAGI (reference sequence). V was pared by 0 bases and J by 8 bases, with 3 bases of the junction left unmatched. The CDR3 spells CASSYSLAGGTGELFF. The CDR3 DNA reads TGTGCCAGCAGTTACTCACTAGCGGGGGGGACAGGGGAGCTGTTTTTT.

V is TRBV10-3 and J is TRBJ2-3; TRBD2 aligns across 10 bases. From germline, CDR1 is ENHRY and CDR2 SYGVKD. J lost 2 bases, V lost 6 bases, and 5 bases had no gene match. CDR3 length equals 15 residues. The CDR3 nucleotides are TGTGCCATCAGGAGGAGCGGGGGGGACACAGATACGCAGTATTTT. Translating it yields CAIRRSGGDTDTQYF.

This chain joins TRBV10-3 and TRBJ2-4; 7 nucleotides line up with TRBD1. CDR3 size: 17 residues. The germline CDR1 and CDR2 sequences are ENHRY and SYGVKD. V shed 2 bases and J 3 bases; nucleotides not matched to a gene: 10. CDR3 sequence (DNA): TGTGCCATCAGTGAGGCTGACAGGGACGGAGGCAAAAACATTCAGTACTTC. Translated: CAISEADRDGGKNIQYF.

This chain uses TRBV13 with TRBJ1-5; D remains unclear. The CDR3 is 15 residues long. V lost 0 bases, J lost 3 bases, and 9 bases lay in between. Germline lookup yields CDR1 PRHDT and CDR2 FYEKMQ (reference sequence). Here the CDR3 DNA reads TGTGCCAGCAGCTTAGGTGCGGGCCCCAATCAGCCCCAGCATTTT. This encodes CASSLGAGPNQPQHF. Together with reference TRBV13 and TRBJ1-5, the CDR3 gives the full variable domain: AAGVIQSPRHLIKEKRETATLKCYPIPRHDTVYWYQQGPGQDPQFLISFYEKMQSDKGSIPDRFSAQQFSDYHSELNMSSLELGDSALYFCASSLGAGPNQPQHFGDGTRLSIL.

This clone was picked up a small number of times. Other DNA sequences in this sample translate to the same CDR3. The V and J genes are TRBV5-1 and TRBJ2-7; 11 bases fit TRBD1. This CDR3 region has 15 residues. In germline, CDR1 is SGHRS, CDR2 YFSETQ. V shed 4 bases, J shed 4 bases, and the junction held 7 bases outside the gene matches. The CDR3 region is CASSPDRGLSYEQYF. The CDR3 bases are TGCGCCAGCAGCCCGGACAGGGGGCTAAGTTACGAGCAGTACTTC.

DNA for the CDR3: TGTGCCAGCAGCCCGGAGACAGGGGTAAACACTGAAGCTTTCTTT. Encoded protein: CASSPETGVNTEAFF. V is TRBV7-2 and J is TRBJ1-1, with 8 bases fitting TRBD1. This CDR3 comprises 15 residues. V was clipped by 5 bases and J by 2 bases; unmatched bases: 7. Germline CDR1 and CDR2: SGHTA and FQGNSA.

The chain has TRBV25-1 and TRBJ2-1; D is unresolved. Per the germline V gene, CDR1 is MGHDK and CDR2 is SYGVNS. Trimming left V 6 bases short and J 0 bases short, with 12 bases between. The CDR3 consists of 15 residues. CDR3 sequence (DNA): TGTGCCAGCAGCCCTACCCGGAGCTCCTACAATGAGCAGTTCTTC. Translating gives CASSPTRSSYNEQFF.